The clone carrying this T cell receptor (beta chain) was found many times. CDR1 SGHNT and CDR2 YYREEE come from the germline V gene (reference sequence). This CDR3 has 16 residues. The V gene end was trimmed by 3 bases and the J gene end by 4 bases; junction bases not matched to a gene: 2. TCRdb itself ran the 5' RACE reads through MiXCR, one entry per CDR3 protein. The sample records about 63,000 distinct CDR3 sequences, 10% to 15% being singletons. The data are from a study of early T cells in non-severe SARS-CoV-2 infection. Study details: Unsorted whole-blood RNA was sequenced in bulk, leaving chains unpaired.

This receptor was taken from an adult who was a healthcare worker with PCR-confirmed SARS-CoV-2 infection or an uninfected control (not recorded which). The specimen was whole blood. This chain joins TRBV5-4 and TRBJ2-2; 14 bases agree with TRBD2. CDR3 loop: CASSSGLAGGTGELFF. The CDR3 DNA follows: TGTGCCAGCAGCTCAGGACTAGCGGGGGGCACCGGGGAGCTGTTTTTT.